This TCR beta chain was captured in a study of blood T cell repertoires in COVID-19. About the study: The origin of the acute and convalescent COVID-19 samples was the United States, Italy and Spain. T cells, B-cell-depleted T cells, or PBMCs supplied cDNA or gDNA.

V was cut by 6 bases and J by 7 bases, with 15 bases left in between. This CDR3 is 14 amino acids long. Germline V gene lookup returns CDR1 MNHEY and CDR2 SVGAGI. Per the original methods: For nucleated cells, counts were estimated from reference gene primer amplification. Repertoires were generated with immunoSEQ multiplex PCR, while TCRdb's copy carries only in-frame clones and drops some. The DNA was the basis for D and trimming; V, J and clone size are from that table. The sample lists roughly 180,000 clones, more than 70% occurring once. The chain combines TRBV6-5 with TRBJ2-2; D gene ambiguous. This TCR derives from a woman older than 75 with active or convalescent COVID-19. The sample was peripheral blood. The CDR3 bases are TGTGCCAGCAGCCGAACCTTAGCTGGCGGGGAGCTGTTTTTT. Amino acids: CASSRTLAGGELFF.